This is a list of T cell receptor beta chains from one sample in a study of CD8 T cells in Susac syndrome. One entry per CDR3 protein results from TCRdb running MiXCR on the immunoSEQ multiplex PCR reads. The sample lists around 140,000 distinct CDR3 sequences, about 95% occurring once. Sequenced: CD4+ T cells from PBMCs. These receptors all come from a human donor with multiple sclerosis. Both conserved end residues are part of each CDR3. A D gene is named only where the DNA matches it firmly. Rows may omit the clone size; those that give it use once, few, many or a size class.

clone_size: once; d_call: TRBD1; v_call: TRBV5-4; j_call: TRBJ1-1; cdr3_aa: CASSVQGTVTEAFF; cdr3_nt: TGTGCCAGCAGTGTACAGGGGACGGTGACTGAAGCTTTCTTT
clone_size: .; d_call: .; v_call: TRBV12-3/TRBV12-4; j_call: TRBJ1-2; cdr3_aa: CASSPRGENYGYTF; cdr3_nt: TGTGCCAGCAGTCCCCGGGGGGAAAACTATGGCTACACCTTC
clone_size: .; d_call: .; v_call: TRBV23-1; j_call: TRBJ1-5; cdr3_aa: CASSQRADQPQHF; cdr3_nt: TGCGCCAGCAGTCAGCGGGCCGACCAGCCCCAGCATTTT
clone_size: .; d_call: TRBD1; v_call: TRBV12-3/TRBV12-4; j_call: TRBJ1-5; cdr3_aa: CASSYRDRENQPQHF; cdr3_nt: TGTGCCAGCAGTTACCGGGACAGGGAAAATCAGCCCCAGCATTTT
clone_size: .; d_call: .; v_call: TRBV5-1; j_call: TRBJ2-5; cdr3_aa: CASSLVGQHQETQYF; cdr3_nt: TGCGCCAGCAGCTTAGTCGGACAGCACCAAGAGACCCAGTACTTC
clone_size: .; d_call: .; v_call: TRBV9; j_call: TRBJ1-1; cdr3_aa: CASSVVGAWGTEAFF; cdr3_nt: TGTGCCAGCAGCGTAGTCGGGGCTTGGGGCACTGAAGCTTTCTTT
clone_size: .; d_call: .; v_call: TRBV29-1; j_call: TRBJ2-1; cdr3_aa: CSVGLGSGQFF; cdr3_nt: TGCAGCGTTGGCCTGGGGAGCGGGCAGTTCTTC
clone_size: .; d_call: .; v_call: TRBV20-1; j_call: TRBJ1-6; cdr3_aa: CSATPSRGNSPLHF; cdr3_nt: TGCAGTGCTACTCCATCCAGGGGTAATTCACCCCTCCACTTT
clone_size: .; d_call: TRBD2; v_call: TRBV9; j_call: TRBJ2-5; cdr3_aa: CAIWGLAGVYQETQYF; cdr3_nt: TGTGCCATCTGGGGGCTAGCGGGGGTTTACCAAGAGACCCAGTACTTC
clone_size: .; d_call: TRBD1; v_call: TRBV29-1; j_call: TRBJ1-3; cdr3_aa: CSVELSGTGGFLSGNTIYF; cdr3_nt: TGCAGCGTTGAATTATCCGGGACAGGGGGATTCCTCTCTGGAAACACCATATATTTT